This T cell receptor beta chain is drawn from a study of blood T cells in healthy people across ages (dated by TCRdb to the mid-2010s). For the study in its entirety: In model experiments, template switching captured about one uniquely barcoded TCR beta cDNA molecule for every two T cells. Using deep sequencing normalized with unique cDNA molecular identifiers, the study measured how TCR beta repertoire diversity changes with age. The donors were split into four age groups: young (average about 16 years), middle-aged (39), aged (roughly 60) and long-lived (approximately 80). To avoid experimental bias, donors of different ages were randomly spread across the sequencing lanes. Using the same blood draw, the study looked at two additional independent replicas of 1 million unique cDNA reads for two donors, one aged 18 to 30 and the other aged 80 or older.

A distance of 16 bases separates the germline ends of V and J, which lose 9 bases and 5 bases respectively. CDR1 and CDR2 were assigned from the germline V gene as MNHEY and SVGAGI. The cysteine opens and the phenylalanine closes a CDR3 of 13 amino acids. Only the CDR3 part of the read is kept: 39 bases, read in frame from the first base. The paper as a whole reports these results and caveats: Conclusive comparison of naive and antigen-experienced compartments was prevented by the profiling of bulk unsorted PBMCs. Donor CMV infection status was unknown, potentially confounding age-related changes in expanded clonotypes. There was a strong correlation between observed TCR beta diversity and the percentage of naive T cells measured by flow cytometry. As age increased, observed TCR beta diversity per million T cells dropped in a roughly linear way, and a significant reduction was already evident by age about 40. Estimates of total diversity from one million sequenced T cells were regarded as lower bounds and underestimates. Compared with the aged group, the long-lived group had more naive CD4+ T cells, fewer expanded clones and increased TCR diversity, suggesting age selection.

As regards this clonotype: It lacks a known antigen. Base qualities are missing; no much larger clone stands one base away.

Library preparation was by 5' RACE. Sequenced using an Illumina HiSeq 2500. A second PCR of roughly 6 to 12 cycles was performed with a sample-barcoded 5' primer and a J-beta primer mix. Each TCR beta cDNA molecule received a unique molecular identifier from a template-switch 5' adaptor carrying 12 random nucleotides. Each sample yielded at least 2.5 million CDR3-containing paired-end reads. First-strand cDNA synthesis was performed from all RNA using the Mint cDNA synthesis kit, with priming by a TRBC-specific oligonucleotide. Following uracil-DNA glycosylase treatment, a first 18-cycle PCR with universal primers M1SS and BC2_uni_R was performed on all cDNA. On the study's bioinformatics: For normalization, 1 million high-quality reads, each with a distinct molecular identifier, were randomly selected from each sample. Reads sharing molecular identifiers were discarded rather than binned into consensus sequences. MiTCR, run with a Q25 quality threshold and the strictest error-elimination algorithm, handled CDR3 identification, clonotype clustering and error correction. A nonparametric unseen species model using Euler transformation provided a lower-bound estimate of total TCR beta diversity. TCRdb reprocessing: public reads trimmed at Q25 with fastp, clones called with MiXCR, in-frame beta chains kept. Each CDR3 protein gets just one entry, which takes the most common genes and DNA from the rows behind it. It is TCRdb's table, rather than the study itself, that gives the V and J calls and clone size. A total of fewer than 1.5 million distinct CDR3 sequences appear in this sample, 42% of them only once. The ten most abundant clones make up 6.5% to 10% of the sample.

Systemically healthy Caucasian individuals from Russia, 39 in total and aged roughly 6 to 95 years, were included as donors. Each donor gave approximately 10 milliliters of peripheral blood, collected into EDTA-treated Vacutainer tubes. Ficoll-Paque density-gradient centrifugation was used to isolate PBMCs, with at least 6.5 million per sample. Trizol reagent was used to extract total RNA from the PBMCs, yielding at least 5.5 micrograms per sample. For every donor, flow cytometry on a PBMC aliquot measured the percentage of naive CD45RAhigh/CD27high T cells. The origin of this receptor is a woman under 30 in good health. The chain is assembled from TRBV6-5 and TRBJ1-2; a weak D assignment points to TRBD1 (6 bases agree). Material: blood. The CDR3 sequence is CASTVGGGYGYTF. The sequenced DNA: TGTGCCAGTACTGTGGGGGGCGGGTATGGCTACACCTTC.